This T cell receptor (beta chain) was documented in a study of T cell repertoires in cytomegalovirus infection (dated by TCRdb to the late 2010s). Regarding the complete study: Donor HLA type was relevant to the analysis, as public TCR beta signatures indicated carriage of CMV infection together with the matching HLA type.

About this clonotype itself: No cognate antigen has been identified for it. Base-call qualities are not available, and no considerably larger clone is one nucleotide away.

Overall results and qualifications from the work: Cumulative frequency of public TCR beta family members discriminated carriers of CMV infection plus the relevant HLA type in this cohort and an independent approximately 370-donor cohort. In the ex vivo response, HLA-C-restricted CMV-specific TCR beta clonotypes were dominant, and in two of eight donors the single most frequent clonotype came from this HLA-C-restricted group.

Sequenced on an Illumina HiSeq 1500. TCRdb redid the processing of the public reads, applying fastp at Q25 and MiXCR, and retained in-frame beta chains. Rows with one shared CDR3 protein collapse into an entry with the most common genes and DNA. For this sample there are 230,000 or so distinct CDR3 sequences; 17% appear just once. The top ten constitute over 40% of the sample. Including cysteine and phenylalanine, the CDR3 has 13 amino acids. Just the 39-base CDR3 DNA is kept, in frame starting at base 1. A distance of 8 bases separates the germline ends of V and J, which lose 2 bases and 3 bases respectively. CDR1 and CDR2 (SGHDT, YYEEEE) derive from the germline V gene.

This TCR derives from a human donor in good health (CMV status not recorded). Some clones in this sample may be carry-over from other donors' samples. The sequence links TRBV5-6 to TRBJ1-2; confidence is insufficient to name the D gene. The sequencing sample was made of CD8+ T cells from PBMCs. The CDR3 here reads CASSFARDYGYTF. Read as DNA, the sequence is TGTGCCAGCAGCTTCGCGAGGGACTATGGCTACACCTTC. The full variable domain, with segments outside the CDR3 supplied by the reference TRBV5-6 and TRBJ1-2 proteins, appears as DAGVTQSPTHLIKTRGQQVTLRCSPKSGHDTVSWYQQALGQGPQFIFQYYEEEERQRGNFPDRFSGHQFPNYSSELNVNALLLGDSALYLCASSFARDYGYTFGSGTRLTVV.